The 10 T cell receptor beta chains presented below share a single source sample, sequenced in a study of cytomegalovirus exposure and HLA in healthy donors (dated by TCRdb to the late 2010s). Receptors were amplified or captured by the immunoSEQ multiplex PCR assay. A mixture of 60 forward primers for TCR Vbeta segments and 13 reverse primers for TCR Jbeta segments was used in the multiplex PCR. What TCRdb holds here is the immuneACCESS table cut down to in-frame rearrangements. Part of the clones is not present; checked against another copy, under half of the missing clones reflect an unresolved V gene, and the others are unexplained. For this sample there are more than 90,000 clones; around 80% appear just once. The biggest ten clones account for just over 0.75% of the sample. The sample consisted of PBMCs. The receptor set was obtained from a woman in her sixties or seventies in good health and CMV-seronegative.

The genes are TRBV13 and TRBJ1-1, with TRBD1 identical over 10 bases. This CDR3 contains 15 residues. CDR1 is PRHDT and CDR2 is FYEKMQ in the germline V gene (reference sequence). Trimming removed 5 bases from V and 5 bases from J; junction bases left unmatched: 8. The CDR3 spells CASSDPGTGETEAFF. The CDR3 region has the DNA TGTGCCAGCAGCGACCCCGGGACAGGGGAGACTGAAGCTTTCTTT.

This clone has just a few counts. The chain employs TRBV19 and TRBJ2-1, with D possibly matching TRBD2 (5 bases). Trimming removed 3 bases from V and 7 bases from J, with 10 bases in between. This CDR3 comprises 13 residues. From germline, CDR1 is LNHDA and CDR2 SQIVND (reference sequence). In DNA form, the CDR3 reads TGTGCCAGTAGTATGGGAGATTTTAATGAGCAGTTCTTC. Its translation is CASSMGDFNEQFF.

V gene TRBV9 combines with J gene TRBJ2-2; D unresolved. This CDR3 is 12 amino acids long. Trimming took off 4 bases at V and 6 bases at J, with 7 bases between the two ends. Germline CDR1 SGDLS, CDR2 YYNGEE. The CDR3 nucleotides read TGTGCCAGCAGCACTCGGGCCGGGGAGCTGTTTTTT. Protein sequence: CASSTRAGELFF.

The V and J genes are TRBV7-7 and TRBJ2-5; 14 nucleotides line up with TRBD2. The J call is uncertain, as TRBJ2-7 better fits the DNA end. Germline CDR1 SSHAT, CDR2 FNYEAQ (reference sequence). The CDR3 runs to 14 residues. CDR3 amino acids: CASSRLAGGPEQYF. CDR3 bases: TGTGCCAGCAGCCGACTAGCGGGAGGGCCCGAGCAGTACTTC.

The chain uses TRBV9 and TRBJ2-5, with D perhaps matching TRBD2 (5 bases). V was cut by 6 bases and J by 3 bases, with 12 bases left in between. There are 13 residues in the CDR3. Germline assignment: CDR1 SGDLS and CDR2 YYNGEE. The CDR3 spells CASNRGLEETQYF. For the CDR3, the DNA is TGTGCCAGCAATCGGGGTCTTGAAGAGACCCAGTACTTC.

This clone has more than one count but fewer than ten. The chain joins TRBV7-9 to TRBJ1-1, with 7 bases identical to TRBD1. Trimming cost V 6 bases and J 8 bases; bases outside gene matches: 3. Germline CDR1 and CDR2: SEHNR and FQNEAQ (reference sequence). CDR3 length: 11 residues. The CDR3 is CASSLDREAFF. Here the CDR3 DNA reads TGTGCCAGCAGTTTGGACAGGGAAGCTTTCTTT.

This chain links TRBV18 with TRBJ1-2; D may be TRBD1 (5 bases). This CDR3 spans 15 amino acids. Trimming cost V 3 bases and J 3 bases, with 14 bases left between them. CDR1 is KGHSH and CDR2 is LQKENI in the germline V gene. CDR3 DNA: TGTGCCAGCTCACCCGGGGGTGGAGGATACTATGGCTACACCTTC. This sequence encodes CASSPGGGGYYGYTF. Together with reference TRBV18 and TRBJ1-2, the CDR3 gives the full variable domain: NAGVMQNPRHLVRRRGQEARLRCSPMKGHSHVYWYRQLPEEGLKFMVYLQKENIIDESGMPKERFSAEFPKEGPSILRIQQVVRGDSAAYFCASSPGGGGYYGYTFGSGTRLTVV.

The CDR3 protein is CASSLATGSSYEQYF. The CDR3 nucleotides read TGTGCCAGCAGCTTAGCAACAGGATCCTCGTACGAGCAGTACTTC. This rearrangement joins TRBV7-6 to TRBJ2-7; perhaps TRBD1 as D (5 bases). Deletions cut 0 bases from V and 4 bases from J, with 13 bases between. From germline, CDR1 is SGHVS and CDR2 FNYEAQ. The CDR3 consists of 15 residues.

The chain combines TRBV6-5 with TRBJ2-4; D is possibly TRBD2 (5 bases). The CDR3 sequence is 16 residues long. Trimming pared 0 bases from V and 2 bases from J, leaving 11 bases between. From germline, CDR1 is MNHEY and CDR2 SVGAGI. The CDR3 loop reads CASSYSFGETKNIQYF. The CDR3 nucleotides are TGTGCCAGCAGTTACTCGTTCGGGGAAACCAAAAACATTCAGTACTTC.

The chain is built from TRBV9 and TRBJ1-4; 9 nucleotides match TRBD1. The junction had 5 bases not matched to a gene; V was cut back by 1 base and J by 7 bases. The CDR3 length is 15 residues. Germline assignment: CDR1 SGDLS and CDR2 YYNGEE. CDR3 in DNA: TGTGCCAGCAGCGTACGGGGACAGGGTGGTGAAAAACTGTTTTTT. Its translation is CASSVRGQGGEKLFF.